This T cell receptor (beta chain) was captured by sequencing in a study of shared clonotypes between healthy human individuals (dated by TCRdb to the early 2020s). Notes on the research overall: The cohort comprised a couple of women and a few men aged 18 to 49 years. For each donor, three plates each were used for CD4 naive and CD4 memory, two plates were used for CD8 naive, and one plate was used for CD8 memory. The study deeply sequenced blood TCR repertoires of about five healthy adults to estimate repertoire size and the extent of clonotype sharing between individuals. To increase sequencing depth and limit assay-specific biases, different laboratories used diverse techniques to prepare libraries and sequence TCR repertoires. Between about 0.94 and 8.9 billion PBMCs per donor were obtained by leukapheresis.

The donors were healthy, HIV-negative adults who had no recently reported acute infections or vaccinations. Every donor was a Caucasian adult living in Nashville, Tennessee, USA. CD4+ T cells were enriched by magnetic negative selection; naive cells were then positively selected on CD45RA, and the negative fraction formed the memory subset. After blood collection by leukapheresis, PBMCs were isolated using Ficoll-Histopaque density gradient centrifugation and then cryopreserved in the vapor phase of liquid nitrogen. Analytical flow cytometry was used to check the purity and quantity of every magnetically sorted T cell population. Genomic DNA was isolated from each sorted fraction and quantified by UV absorbance on a Nanodrop 2000c. TCR CDR3 regions were amplified from genomic DNA by multiplex PCR using the deep immunoSEQ assay. Extracted genomic DNA from each cell subset was spread evenly across all wells of several immunoSEQ 96-well plates, with each plate serving as a replicate. For sorted subsets, roughly 190 ng of genomic DNA, equivalent to around 29,000 T cell genomes, went into each replicate PCR. The purified libraries were quantified using a Qubit 3.0 fluorometer, sized with a Bioanalyzer 2100, and then quantified again using the KAPA Library Quantification kit. A separate single-read 150-cycle Illumina NextSeq 550 flow cell was used to sequence each immunoSEQ 96-well plate. From the authors' description of their analysis: The immunoSEQ output contained only junctional sequences without quality scores, so filtering could not match that applied to full-length reads. To assign V/J genes and CDR3, sequences were annotated using PyIR, a Python wrapper for IgBLAST v1.9, with IMGT germline references. Reads were filtered out if the reads had weak V/J assignments (E-value above 1e-6), no CDR3, stop codons, out-of-frame junctions, or ambiguous translated residues. V3J clonotypes were defined as sequences sharing the same inferred V gene, J gene, and CDR3 amino acid sequence. To compute the percentage overlap between repertoires, the number of shared unique clonotypes was divided by the size of the smaller repertoire. Richness of each repertoire was evaluated using RTK rarefaction, the Chao1 estimator, and Recon v2.1 estimates of unobserved clonotypes. For all TCRbeta clonotypes obtained by the gDNA method from four donors, generation probabilities were computed with OLGA. TCRdb re-hosts the immuneACCESS table, in-frame sequences only. Its copies lack some clones; in the studies checked, an unresolved V gene accounts for under half of them, and the cause for the rest is not known. That table is the source of V, J and clone size, and D and trimming were worked out from the DNA. Across this sample there are 850,000 to 1,200,000 clones, with more than 65% seen only once. Clones ranked in the top ten supply about 1.5% of the sample.

Details on this clone: No cognate antigen has been identified for it. The input lacks base qualities; no much larger clone sits a single base away.

The CDR3 has 14 amino acids, counting the end cysteine and phenylalanine. The sequence is cut down to CDR3 DNA, 42 bases in frame from base 1. V gives up 7 bases and J gives up 0 bases, and the segment between their germline ends measures 9 bases. The germline V gene (reference sequence) provides CDR1 SEHNR and CDR2 FQNEAQ. Study-wide findings and limitations: Larger estimated clonotype richness was generally found for naive subsets than for memory subsets. Clonotypes shared by all four sorted-subset donors showed higher generation probabilities than non-shared clonotypes. Pairwise subsampling led to the expectation that sequencing depth would affect the degree of clonotype sharing among donors. Because the study included a small number of donors, the genetic and exposure-history diversity represented was limited. Sampling was restricted to blood, and TCR repertoires in tissue are likely to differ from TCR repertoires in blood. Even with the large sequencing depth, rarefaction of the sorted-subset datasets indicated that sequencing was incomplete. When a few donors were compared, the shared fraction of clonotypes was about 5% for naive CD4, less than 4% for naive CD8, 2.3% for memory CD4, and around 0.4% for memory CD8.

The rearrangement joined TRBV7-9 to TRBJ2-2; the D gene assignment is ambiguous. The source of this sequence is a young man in good health. The specimen sequenced was memory CD4+ T cells sorted from blood. This specimen's cell subset or site label, interpreted: CD45RA-negative fraction. The CDR3 sequence is CASKLGSNTGELFF. In nucleotide form, the sequence is TGTGCCAGCAAGCTGGGCTCGAACACCGGGGAGCTGTTTTTT.